This is a list of T cell receptor beta chains from one sample in a study of T cell changes during pregnancy in multiple sclerosis. Sequencing used immunoSEQ multiplex PCR; TCRdb keeps in-frame clones, though not all of them. The table has 70,000 or so clones, 91% seen once. The material was peripheral blood, obtained in the third trimester of pregnancy. The source of these receptors is a female donor in good health, enrolled as a control in a pregnancy study. The CDR3 runs from the conserved cysteine through the conserved F or W. The order of the fields is clone size, CDR3 length, V gene, J gene, D gene, CDR3 protein, CDR3 DNA. The D gene is left open where the match is weak. Clone sizes are given selectively: once, few, many, or a class where the clone is expanded.

clone_size: -
cdr3_length: 13
v_call: TRBV14
j_call: TRBJ1-1
d_call: -
cdr3_aa: CASSQDLGREAFF
cdr3_nt: TGTGCCAGCAGCCAAGATTTAGGCAGGGAAGCTTTCTTT

clone_size: -
cdr3_length: 15
v_call: TRBV19
j_call: TRBJ2-7
d_call: -
cdr3_aa: CASRQGHQASYEQYF
cdr3_nt: TGTGCCAGTAGGCAGGGACACCAGGCCTCCTACGAGCAGTACTTC

clone_size: -
cdr3_length: 15
v_call: TRBV15
j_call: TRBJ2-5
d_call: -
cdr3_aa: CATSRVTGTLETQYF
cdr3_nt: TGTGCCACCAGCAGAGTCACAGGGACGCTCGAGACCCAGTACTTC

clone_size: -
cdr3_length: 14
v_call: TRBV6-5
j_call: TRBJ1-2
d_call: -
cdr3_aa: CASTRTERSYGYTF
cdr3_nt: TGTGCCAGCACCCGTACGGAACGGAGCTATGGCTACACCTTC

clone_size: -
cdr3_length: 14
v_call: TRBV9
j_call: TRBJ2-7
d_call: TRBD1
cdr3_aa: CASSVGQGVYEQYF
cdr3_nt: TGTGCCAGCAGCGTAGGCCAGGGGGTCTACGAGCAGTACTTC

clone_size: -
cdr3_length: 14
v_call: TRBV7-2
j_call: TRBJ2-7
d_call: TRBD1
cdr3_aa: CASSSDRGAYEQYF
cdr3_nt: TGTGCCAGCAGCTCGGACAGGGGCGCATACGAGCAGTACTTC

clone_size: -
cdr3_length: 15
v_call: TRBV5-8
j_call: TRBJ1-4
d_call: -
cdr3_aa: CASSLETGRNEKLFF
cdr3_nt: TGTGCCAGCAGCTTGGAGACGGGGAGAAATGAAAAACTGTTTTTT

clone_size: -
cdr3_length: 16
v_call: TRBV5-1
j_call: TRBJ2-1
d_call: TRBD1
cdr3_aa: CASSLEGTGDLNEQFF
cdr3_nt: TGCGCCAGCAGCTTGGAAGGGACAGGGGACCTCAATGAGCAGTTCTTC

clone_size: -
cdr3_length: 14
v_call: TRBV21-1
j_call: TRBJ1-5
d_call: -
cdr3_aa: CATATGQGSQPQHF
cdr3_nt: TGTGCCACGGCGACGGGACAGGGGAGTCAGCCCCAGCATTTT

clone_size: -
cdr3_length: 16
v_call: TRBV4-1
j_call: TRBJ1-1
d_call: -
cdr3_aa: CASSQVLEGGNTEAFF
cdr3_nt: TGCGCCAGCAGCCAAGTCCTAGAGGGCGGGAACACTGAAGCTTTCTTT

clone_size: -
cdr3_length: 15
v_call: TRBV5-1
j_call: TRBJ2-2
d_call: TRBD1
cdr3_aa: CASSRDRGQAGELFF
cdr3_nt: TGCGCCAGCAGCCGCGACAGGGGGCAAGCCGGGGAGCTGTTTTTT

clone_size: -
cdr3_length: 16
v_call: TRBV14
j_call: TRBJ2-1
d_call: TRBD2
cdr3_aa: CASAKTGLGIYNEQFF
cdr3_nt: TGTGCCAGCGCTAAAACCGGACTAGGGATCTACAATGAGCAGTTCTTC

clone_size: -
cdr3_length: 15
v_call: TRBV6-1
j_call: TRBJ2-1
d_call: TRBD1
cdr3_aa: CASSELGQGRRKQFF
cdr3_nt: TGTGCCAGCAGTGAACTTGGACAGGGGCGGCGAAAGCAGTTCTTC

clone_size: -
cdr3_length: 13
v_call: TRBV7-9
j_call: TRBJ1-2
d_call: -
cdr3_aa: CASSLVTGWGYTF
cdr3_nt: TGTGCCAGCAGCTTAGTGACCGGGTGGGGCTACACCTTC

clone_size: -
cdr3_length: 15
v_call: TRBV5-6
j_call: TRBJ2-1
d_call: TRBD2
cdr3_aa: CASSFGLAGEDEQFF
cdr3_nt: TGTGCCAGCAGCTTTGGACTAGCGGGAGAGGATGAGCAGTTCTTC

clone_size: once
cdr3_length: 14
v_call: TRBV19
j_call: TRBJ2-3
d_call: TRBD2
cdr3_aa: CATRTSGSGDTQYF
cdr3_nt: TGTGCCACCAGGACTAGCGGGAGCGGAGATACGCAGTATTTT